This TCR beta chain derives from a study of blood T cell repertoires in COVID-19. This CDR3 spans 13 amino acids. V gave up 2 bases and J gave up 8 bases, with 10 bases separating them. The assay was immunoSEQ multiplex PCR, and TCRdb's table has in-frame clones only and misses some. The sample carries 97,000 or so clones, 79% recorded once. This rearrangement joins TRBV12-3 or TRBV12-4 to TRBJ2-1; D is perhaps TRBD2 (5 bases). Sequenced: peripheral blood. This TCR was sampled from a woman at least 80 years old with active or convalescent COVID-19. CDR3 in DNA: TGTGCCAGCAGTTTAAGTATGAGGGATGAGCAGTTCTTC. This translates into CASSLSMRDEQFF.